The clone carrying this T cell receptor beta chain was observed at least ten times. V was shortened by 3 bases and J by 5 bases, with 11 bases between the two germline ends. This CDR3 has 14 residues. Germline lookup yields CDR1 MNHNS and CDR2 SASEGT. These data originate in a study of T cell changes during pregnancy in multiple sclerosis. The repertoire was sequenced with immunoSEQ multiplex PCR; TCRdb's copy has only in-frame clones and lacks some. The sample includes 85,000 to 100,000 clones, about 92% of them seen just once. The origin of this receptor is a female donor with multiple sclerosis, enrolled in a pregnancy study. Sample: peripheral blood, taken in the first trimester of pregnancy. The chain is built from TRBV6-1 and TRBJ1-5; D unresolved. CDR3 nucleotide sequence: TGTGCCAGCAGTGAGGGAGGAGATTATCAGCCCCAGCATTTT. It translates to CASSEGGDYQPQHF.